Following are 25 T cell receptor beta chains from one sample sequenced in a study of T-cell memory formation after mild COVID-19 (dated by TCRdb to the early 2020s). The library was produced with 5' RACE. The sequencer was an Illumina NovaSeq 6000. Clones were called with MiXCR by TCRdb after fastp trimmed the public reads at Q25, and only in-frame beta chains were retained. Each record represents a unique CDR3 protein, reported with the most common genes and DNA among its rows. The sample includes approximately 260,000 distinct CDR3 sequences, with roughly 17% observed a single time. The ten most abundant clones make up 20% to 25% of the sample. What was sequenced was PBMCs or a T cell subset sorted from them (not recorded which). All receptors derive from a man in his late teens or twenties who had mild COVID-19 (a few samples of this study predate the infection). The sample titles of this study are shuffled in the database, so cell type and time point are left out; the donor was told from shared clones.

This clonotype has a count of ten or more. The chain recombines TRBV6-5 with TRBJ1-1; D ambiguous. The germline V gene has CDR1 MNHEY and CDR2 SVGAGI. V dropped 2 bases and J dropped 2 bases, with 6 bases sitting between them. The CDR3 extends over 13 amino acids. CDR3 DNA sequence: TGTGCCAGCAGTTACAGAGGAAACACTGAAGCTTTCTTT. It encodes CASSYRGNTEAFF.

This clonotype came up a few times. The rearrangement uses TRBV7-2 and TRBJ2-1; no reliable D call. The CDR3 covers 14 residues. V lost 3 bases and J 0 bases, leaving 6 bases between the germline ends. Germline lookup yields CDR1 SGHTA and CDR2 FQGNSA. The CDR3 sequence: CASSFRNSYNEQFF. The CDR3 DNA is TGTGCCAGCAGCTTCAGGAACTCCTACAATGAGCAGTTCTTC.

This clonotype showed up just a few times. The gene calls are TRBV6-2 or TRBV6-3 and TRBJ2-7; TRBD1 is a possible D gene (6 bases). V was shortened by 0 bases and J by 4 bases, with 10 bases between the two germline ends. Germline V CDR1 and CDR2: MNHEY, SVGEGT. The CDR3 totals 14 residues. For the CDR3, the DNA is TGTGCCAGCAGTTACTCCCACAGGGCTTACGAGCAGTACGTC. Its translation: CASSYSHRAYEQYV.

V and J are TRBV12-3 or TRBV12-4 and TRBJ1-4; 7 nucleotides align to TRBD1. V gave up 2 bases and J gave up 7 bases; unmatched junction bases: 1. The CDR3 extends over 13 amino acids. CDR3 loop: CASSLSGGEKLFF. The CDR3 region has the DNA TGTGCCAGCAGTTTATCAGGGGGTGAAAAACTGTTTTTT.

This clonotype was counted a few times. V gene TRBV19 combines with J gene TRBJ2-7; D gene ambiguous. The V end lost 6 bases, the J end lost 4 bases, and 19 bases lay between the germline ends. CDR3 length: 15 residues. Germline V gene data show CDR1 as LNHDA and CDR2 as SQIVND (reference sequence). The CDR3: CASSPLGPGAYEQYF. The CDR3, as DNA: TGTGCCAGTAGCCCTCTAGGACCTGGAGCATACGAGCAGTACTTC. Combining the CDR3 with reference TRBV19 and TRBJ2-7 gives the whole variable domain DGGITQSPKYLFRKEGQNVTLSCEQNLNHDAMYWYRQDPGQGLRLIYYSQIVNDFQKGDIAEGYSVSREKKESFPLTVTSAQKNPTAFYLCASSPLGPGAYEQYFGPGTRLTVT.

This clonotype was observed at least ten times. The chain carries TRBV5-1 and TRBJ1-1; D not certain. Trimming pared 4 bases from V and 0 bases from J, leaving 7 bases between. This CDR3 comprises 13 residues. CDR1 is SGHRS and CDR2 is YFSETQ in the germline V gene. CDR3 sequence reads: CASSPGVNTEAFF. For the CDR3, the DNA is TGCGCCAGCAGCCCGGGAGTGAACACTGAAGCTTTCTTT.

This CDR3 reads CASSRQHEYEQYV. The CDR3 coding sequence is TGTGCCAGTTCTCGACAACATGAATACGAGCAGTACGTC. J is TRBJ2-7 and V is TRBV19; no definite D call. The V end lost 8 bases, the J end lost 4 bases, and 15 bases lay between the germline ends. CDR1 LNHDA and CDR2 SQIVND come from the germline V gene (reference sequence). The CDR3 contains 13 residues.

V is TRBV7-8 and J is TRBJ2-7; possibly TRBD1 for D (6 bases). The length of the CDR3 is 13 residues. The germline gives CDR1 SGHVS, CDR2 FQNEAQ. V lost 5 bases to trimming and J lost 6 bases, with 14 bases between them. The chain's CDR3 is CASSQDTGSEQYV. DNA for the CDR3: TGTGCCAGCAGCCAGGACACAGGGAGCGAGCAGTACGTC.

The V and J genes are TRBV5-1 and TRBJ2-3; no clear D. The CDR3 length is 13 residues. Germline V gene sequence: CDR1 SGHRS, CDR2 YFSETQ. The germline V and J ends were trimmed by 0 bases and 2 bases, with 4 bases remaining between them. The CDR3 loop is CASSLEFTDTQYF. The CDR3 DNA reads as TGCGCCAGCAGCTTGGAGTTCACAGATACGCAGTATTTT. Using reference TRBV5-1 and TRBJ2-3 for the parts outside the CDR3, the full variable domain is KAGVTQTPRYLIKTRGQQVTLSCSPISGHRSVSWYQQTPGQGLQFLFEYFSETQRNKGNFPGRFSGRQFSNSRSEMNVSTLELGDSALYLCASSLEFTDTQYFGPGTRLTVL.

This clonotype was detected a few times. The gene calls are TRBV6-5 and TRBJ2-1; D uncertain. The CDR3 covers 13 residues. Germline values: CDR1 MNHEY, CDR2 SVGAGI. Trimming took 5 bases from V and 8 from J, leaving 13 bases between them. The CDR3 loop is CASSETPLDEQFF. As DNA, the CDR3 is TGTGCCAGCAGTGAGACTCCCCTGGATGAGCAGTTCTTC.

This clonotype was counted between two and nine times. The chain carries TRBV21-1 and TRBJ1-2; TRBD1, the D gene given by the table, was not confirmed from the DNA. TRBV21-1 is noted as a pseudogene. CDR3 size: 17 residues. The CDR3 reads CASSDREGRAWLQGYTF. In nucleotides, the CDR3 is TGTGCCAGCAGCGACAGGGAGGGGCGGGCTTGGCTTCAGGGCTACACCTTC.

V and J are TRBV9 and TRBJ2-3; D is uncertain. V was trimmed by 3 bases and J by 0 bases, leaving 11 bases between them. CDR1 SGDLS and CDR2 YYNGEE come from the germline V gene. The CDR3 spans 15 residues. The CDR3 is CASSARSWSTDTQYF. CDR3 nucleotides: TGTGCCAGCAGCGCCCGAAGCTGGAGCACAGATACGCAGTATTTT.

The table lists this clonotype with many counts. V usage is TRBV5-8 and J usage is TRBJ1-5; the D is unclear. V was pared by 0 bases and J by 4 bases, with 14 bases between. This CDR3 has 16 amino acids. CDR1 is SGHTS, CDR2 YDEGEE, per germline. CDR3 nucleotide sequence: TGTGCCAGCAGCTTGGGTACTGGGCTGTGGAATCAGCCCCAGCATTTT. Amino acid sequence: CASSLGTGLWNQPQHF.

The V gene is TRBV7-2, the J gene TRBJ2-1, with D possibly being TRBD1 or TRBD2 (6 bases each). V was cut by 6 bases and J by 3 bases, with 15 bases left in between. Per germline, CDR1 SGHTA and CDR2 FQGNSA. The CDR3 runs to 15 residues. The CDR3 reads CASRPPGAHYNEQFF. In DNA, the CDR3 is TGTGCCAGCAGACCACCGGGGGCTCACTACAATGAGCAGTTCTTC.

This rearrangement joins TRBV24-1 to TRBJ2-1; TRBD1 might be the D (6 bases). V lost 4 bases and J lost 6, with 15 bases in between. The CDR3 contains 15 residues. Per germline, CDR1 KGHDR and CDR2 SFDVKD. CDR3 nucleotide sequence: TGTGCCACCAGTGACCGGGGAACAGGGTCCAATGAGCAGTTCTTC. Amino acids: CATSDRGTGSNEQFF.

In its sample, this clonotype was seen a few times. The chain is built from TRBV4-1 and TRBJ2-6; D is uncertain. V lost 2 bases and J 2 bases, leaving 10 bases between the germline ends. There are 16 residues in the CDR3. Germline V gives CDR1 MGHRA, CDR2 YSYEKL. This CDR3 reads CASSQIRLAGANVLTF. The CDR3 DNA follows: TGCGCCAGCAGCCAAATTCGTTTGGCTGGGGCCAACGTCCTGACTTTC.

This clonotype was detected a few times. V and J are TRBV7-9 and TRBJ1-2; no firm D call. Germline loops: CDR1 SEHNR, CDR2 FQNEAQ (reference sequence). The CDR3 sequence is 15 residues long. Trimming shortened V by 1 base and J by 2 bases, and 11 bases separated the two germline ends. CDR3 coding DNA: TGTGCCAGCAGCTTAGGTGGAGGGCCCAACTATGGCTACACCTTC. Residues: CASSLGGGPNYGYTF.

The CDR3 is CSARTPWGDGYTF. CDR3 bases: TGCAGTGCGCGGACGCCGTGGGGGGATGGCTACACCTTC. J is TRBJ1-2 and V is TRBV20-1; possible D gene TRBD1, 5 bases. Trimming shortened V by 6 bases and J by 6 bases, and 17 bases separated the two germline ends. The CDR3 extends over 13 amino acids. Germline CDR1 and CDR2: DFQATT and SNEGSKA (reference sequence).

V is TRBV5-1 and J is TRBJ2-5, with D perhaps given as TRBD1 or TRBD2 (5 bases each). The germline CDR1 and CDR2 sequences are SGHRS and YFSETQ. The CDR3 contains 13 residues. Deletions cut 4 bases from V and 7 bases from J, with 14 bases between. The CDR3 sequence: CASSPQGAMTQYF. As DNA, the CDR3 is TGCGCCAGCAGCCCCCAGGGAGCGATGACCCAGTACTTC.

CDR3 loop: CASSGTGTSGGSVTDTQYF. The CDR3 DNA follows: TGTGCCAGCAGTGGAACCGGGACTAGCGGGGGATCCGTCACAGATACGCAGTATTTT. The genes are TRBV12-3 or TRBV12-4 and TRBJ2-3; 14 bases match TRBD2. The CDR3 spans 19 residues. The trim removed 5 bases at V and 2 bases at J, leaving 12 bases unmatched.

This clonotype showed up just a few times. The V call is TRBV10-3, the J call TRBJ2-2; D remains ambiguous. The V and J ends lost 2 bases and 5 bases respectively, with 9 bases between them. The CDR3 consists of 14 residues. CDR1 is ENHRY and CDR2 is SYGVKD in the germline V gene. The CDR3 region is CAISESRRTGELFF. The CDR3 DNA follows: TGTGCCATCAGTGAGAGTCGCCGGACCGGGGAGCTGTTTTTT.

This clonotype was picked up a small number of times. V and J are TRBV29-1 and TRBJ1-1; D is unresolved. The CDR3 consists of 13 residues. V was clipped by 5 bases and J by 3 bases, with 13 bases between them. Germline CDR1 reads SQVTM; CDR2 reads ANQGSEA. CDR3 coding DNA: TGCAGCGTTCTAACTCGGCCGGACACTGAAGCTTTCTTT. Translating it yields CSVLTRPDTEAFF.

V usage is TRBV7-9 and J usage is TRBJ1-2; D gene uncertain. Germline-derived CDR1 and CDR2 are SEHNR and FQNEAQ (reference sequence). The CDR3 contains 13 residues. Trimming removed 2 bases at V and 2 bases at J, with 6 bases between. The CDR3 reads CASSLSTNYGYTF. DNA of the CDR3: TGTGCCAGCAGCTTATCGACCAACTATGGCTACACCTTC.

The rearrangement joins TRBV20-1 to TRBJ2-2; the D is unclear. CDR1 is DFQATT and CDR2 is SNEGSKA in the germline V gene (reference sequence). Deletions cut 0 bases from V and 0 bases from J, with 5 bases between. The CDR3 runs 14 residues. CDR3 loop: CSARDSANTGELFF. The CDR3, as DNA: TGCAGTGCTAGAGACAGTGCGAACACCGGGGAGCTGTTTTTT.

In its sample, this clonotype was seen a few times. The chain recombines TRBV15 with TRBJ2-7; D unresolved. The V and J ends lost 0 bases and 3 bases respectively, with 9 bases between them. The CDR3 is 14 residues long. Germline-derived CDR1 and CDR2 are LNHNV and YYDKDF (reference sequence). Here the CDR3 reads CATSRDVQLYEQYV. CDR3 DNA sequence: TGTGCCACCAGCAGAGATGTGCAGCTCTACGAGCAGTACGTC.